This T cell receptor beta chain was captured by sequencing in a study of CD8 T cells in ankylosing spondylitis. Findings and limits, study-wide: Previous work reported some of these motif variants in the synovial fluid and blood of reactive arthritis. Characteristic of ankylosing spondylitis blood, it appeared, was a TCR beta motif comprising several highly homologous variants.

This clonotype was counted between two and nine times. The antigen remains undetermined. One entry per CDR3 protein, called by TCRdb with MiXCR from the 5' RACE reads. The repertoire holds roughly 90,000 distinct CDR3 sequences, with approximately 8.9% as singletons. The CDR3 covers 16 residues. Trimming pared 3 bases from V and 0 bases from J, leaving 17 bases between. Germline values: CDR1 GTSNPN, CDR2 SVGIG (reference sequence). The chain recombines TRBV30 with TRBJ1-2; the D is unclear. The receptor was isolated from a male donor with ankylosing spondylitis. The sample comprised blood, either unsorted or a sorted T cell fraction (not recorded which). This CDR3 is CAWRGFDRRANYGYTF. The CDR3, as DNA: TGTGCCTGGAGAGGATTCGATAGGCGAGCTAACTATGGCTACACCTTC.